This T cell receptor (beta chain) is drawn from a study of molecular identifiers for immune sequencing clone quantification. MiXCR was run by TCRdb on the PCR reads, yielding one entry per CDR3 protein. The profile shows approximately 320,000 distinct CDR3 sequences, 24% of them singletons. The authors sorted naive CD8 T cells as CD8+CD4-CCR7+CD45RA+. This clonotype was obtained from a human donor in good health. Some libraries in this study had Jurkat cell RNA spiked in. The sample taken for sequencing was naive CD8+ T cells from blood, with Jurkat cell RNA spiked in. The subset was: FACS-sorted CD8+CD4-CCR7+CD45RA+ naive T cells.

The CDR3 loop is CSARGDLPSYEQYF. CDR3 DNA: TGCAGTGCTAGAGGGGATTTGCCCTCCTACGAGCAGTACTTC. The V call is TRBV20-1, the J call TRBJ2-7; D is unclear. The CDR3 covers 14 residues. Trimming cost V 1 base and J 0 bases, with 10 bases left between them. Per the germline V gene, CDR1 is DFQATT and CDR2 is SNEGSKA (reference sequence).